The T cell receptor (beta chain) under discussion was sequenced for a study of early T cells in non-severe SARS-CoV-2 infection. The wider study: Unsorted whole-blood RNA was sequenced in bulk, leaving chains unpaired.

Regarding the study as a whole: CD4 and private specificities were missed by VDJdb matching, which favored anti-spike CD8 responses.

Points on this clonotype: Its cognate antigen is unknown.

There are 13 residues in the CDR3. The V gene end was trimmed by 6 bases and the J gene end by 6 bases; junction bases not matched to a gene: 5. Germline V gene data show CDR1 as SQVTM and CDR2 as ANQGSEA. Each cDNA molecule carried a unique molecular identifier. MiXCR, applied by TCRdb to the 5' RACE reads, yields one record per CDR3 protein. The data contain more than 65,000 distinct CDR3 sequences, roughly 4.5% of them singletons. The sequenced sample was whole blood, obtained at baseline. This TCR derives from an adult who was a healthcare worker with PCR-confirmed SARS-CoV-2 infection or an uninfected control (not recorded which). The donor label of this sample is uncertain. The rearrangement uses TRBV29-1 and TRBJ1-4; 9 positions match TRBD1. The CDR3 DNA reads as TGCAGCGTGATACAGGGGGCACATGAAAAACTGTTTTTT. This sequence encodes CSVIQGAHEKLFF.